The 18 T cell receptor beta chains in this list originate from one sample, sequenced in a study of CD8 T cells in ankylosing spondylitis. Each CDR3 protein gets one entry after TCRdb re-called the 5' RACE reads with MiXCR. The sample shows hundreds of thousands of distinct CDR3 sequences, roughly 20% of them seen only once. The sample was blood, either unsorted or a sorted T cell fraction (not recorded which). The source is a male donor with ankylosing spondylitis or in good health (not recorded which).

This chain uses TRBV12-3 or TRBV12-4 with TRBJ1-5, with D perhaps TRBD1 (6 bases). Trimming removed 6 bases at V and 10 bases at J, with 16 bases between. The CDR3 consists of 13 residues. CDR3 protein: CASSFGTPSPQHF. DNA of the CDR3: TGTGCCAGCAGCTTCGGGACACCCTCACCCCAGCATTTT.

This clonotype showed up just a few times. This chain connects TRBV12-3 or TRBV12-4 to TRBJ2-5; TRBD2 agrees at 7 bases. V was clipped by 6 bases and J by 5 bases; unmatched bases: 6. The CDR3 loop spans 13 amino acids. CDR3: CASSPLAFETQYF. CDR3 in DNA: TGTGCCAGCAGCCCACTAGCGTTCGAGACCCAGTACTTC.

V and J are TRBV15 and TRBJ2-7; D gene uncertain. Between the trimmed V and J ends, which lost 0 bases and 2 bases, there was a span of 23 bases. CDR3 size: 19 residues. Germline V gene sequence: CDR1 LNHNV, CDR2 YYDKDF (reference sequence). This chain's CDR3 is CATSRDVLTGEFGPYEQYF. The CDR3, as DNA: TGTGCCACCAGCAGAGATGTCCTCACCGGCGAATTTGGGCCCTACGAGCAGTACTTC.

The rearrangement links TRBV12-3 or TRBV12-4 to TRBJ2-1; the D is unclear. The CDR3 has 15 residues. Trimming cost V 6 bases and J 2 bases, with 14 bases left between them. CDR3 coding DNA: TGTGCCAGCAGCCCTCCTGGCGGAACCTACAATGAGCAGTTCTTC. Its protein is CASSPPGGTYNEQFF.

This chain links TRBV6-2 or TRBV6-3 with TRBJ2-3; no clear D. This CDR3 has 12 amino acids. Trimming took off 1 base at V and 6 bases at J, with 5 bases between the two ends. Germline values: CDR1 MNHEY, CDR2 SVGEGT. CDR3 in amino acids: CASSYWFDTQYF. The DNA for the CDR3 is TGTGCCAGCAGTTACTGGTTTGATACGCAGTATTTT.

This clonotype was seen a few times. The CDR3: CASASGLRDEQYF. The CDR3 coding sequence is TGTGCCAGCGCATCTGGGCTCCGGGACGAGCAGTACTTC. The chain combines TRBV12-3 or TRBV12-4 with TRBJ2-7; D gene uncertain. Trimming pared 8 bases from V and 5 bases from J, leaving 16 bases between. The CDR3 spans 13 residues.

This clonotype was seen only once. V is TRBV7-3 and J is TRBJ2-3; 7 bases are shared with TRBD2. CDR3 length: 14 residues. From germline, CDR1 is SGHTA and CDR2 FQGTGA. After removal of 4 bases from V and 4 bases from J, the junction contained 5 bases not matched to a gene. CDR3 loop: CASSSLAFPDTQYF. The CDR3 DNA sequence: TGTGCCAGCAGCTCACTAGCGTTCCCAGATACGCAGTATTTT. Together with reference TRBV7-3 and TRBJ2-3, the CDR3 gives the full variable domain: GAGVSQTPSNKVTEKGKYVELRCDPISGHTALYWYRQSLGQGPEFLIYFQGTGAADDSGLPNDRFFAVRPEGSVSTLKIQRTERGDSAVYLCASSSLAFPDTQYFGPGTRLTVL.

This sequence joins TRBV12-3 or TRBV12-4 and TRBJ2-7; D is unresolved. Trimming stripped 6 bases from V and 3 bases from J, with 15 bases between. CDR3 length: 14 residues. The CDR3 loop reads CASSPGATGYEQYF. The CDR3 DNA reads as TGTGCCAGCAGCCCGGGCGCCACCGGCTACGAGCAGTACTTC.

This clonotype was counted only a few times. CDR3: CSARDMRGTDTQYF. The CDR3 DNA follows: TGCAGTGCTAGAGATATGAGGGGCACAGATACGCAGTATTTT. This chain connects TRBV20-1 to TRBJ2-3, with a possible D match to TRBD2 (5 bases). The CDR3 loop spans 14 amino acids. Germline CDR1 and CDR2: DFQATT and SNEGSKA (reference sequence). The V gene lost 0 bases and the J gene lost 1 base, with 8 bases spanning the gap.

V gene TRBV7-2 combines with J gene TRBJ2-3; D is uncertain. V was clipped by 3 bases and J by 2 bases, with 6 bases between them. The CDR3 spans 13 residues. From germline, CDR1 is SGHTA and CDR2 FQGNSA. The CDR3 sequence is CASSFLTTDTQYF. For the CDR3, the DNA is TGTGCCAGCAGCTTTCTGACCACAGATACGCAGTATTTT.

The chain combines TRBV5-1 with TRBJ2-5, with a weak D call TRBD2 (6 bases). This CDR3 comprises 14 residues. The germline V gene has CDR1 SGHRS and CDR2 YFSETQ. V lost 0 bases and J lost 5, with 11 bases in between. The CDR3 coding sequence is TGCGCCAGCAGCTTGGTTCCGGGACTGGAGACCCAGTACTTC. Encoded protein: CASSLVPGLETQYF.

This clonotype was observed a handful of times. V is TRBV9 and J is TRBJ2-1; tentative D call: TRBD1 (5 bases). This CDR3 is 12 amino acids long. V shed 3 bases and J shed 9 bases, with 10 bases lying between them. The V gene's germline CDR1 is SGDLS and CDR2 YYNGEE. CDR3 residues: CASSGGRSEQFF. DNA of the CDR3: TGTGCCAGCAGCGGGGGCCGGAGTGAGCAGTTCTTC.

In this sample, this clonotype turned up a few times. V is TRBV29-1 and J is TRBJ2-4; TRBD1 matches at 7 bases. Germline CDR1 reads SQVTM; CDR2 reads ANQGSEA. This CDR3 is built from 13 residues. V dropped 4 bases and J dropped 10; count of bases not matched to a gene: 10. This CDR3 reads CSVVRQGNGIQYF. For the CDR3, the DNA is TGCAGCGTTGTTCGACAGGGAAATGGTATTCAGTACTTC.

This chain uses TRBV27 with TRBJ1-2; a possible D gene is TRBD1 (5 bases). V was cut by 3 bases and J by 4 bases, with 15 bases left in between. The V gene's germline CDR1 is MNHEY and CDR2 SMNVEV (reference sequence). The CDR3 extends over 15 amino acids. The CDR3 nucleotides are TGTGCCAGCAGTTTTGGGGGAGGTAGGAGCTATGGCTACACCTTC. It translates to CASSFGGGRSYGYTF.

The table lists this clonotype with a few counts. The chain couples TRBV20-1 to TRBJ2-7; 11 bases align to TRBD1. This CDR3 spans 17 amino acids. Germline CDR1 reads DFQATT; CDR2 reads SNEGSKA (reference sequence). J lost 0 bases, V lost 2 bases, and 9 bases had no gene match. CDR3 residues: CSARWDRGFSPSYEQYF. The DNA for the CDR3 is TGCAGTGCTAGATGGGACAGGGGGTTTTCACCCTCCTACGAGCAGTACTTC.

This clonotype was picked up a small number of times. The chain combines TRBV12-3 or TRBV12-4 with TRBJ1-1; D is perhaps TRBD1 (6 bases). Trimming took 8 bases from V and 8 from J, leaving 15 bases between them. The CDR3 extends over 12 amino acids. In DNA form, the CDR3 reads TGTGCCAGCCAGAACGTGGGACAAGAAGCTTTCTTT. Translation: CASQNVGQEAFF.

This clonotype occurred a few times. The chain couples TRBV6-2 or TRBV6-3 to TRBJ2-5; weak D call: TRBD1 (6 bases). CDR1 and CDR2 from the germline V gene are MNHEY and SVGEGT. V lost 2 bases to trimming and J lost 5 bases, with 12 bases between them. CDR3 length: 14 amino acids. The CDR3 here is CASSYTDRGETQYF. In DNA, the CDR3 is TGTGCCAGCAGTTACACGGACAGAGGGGAGACCCAGTACTTC.

V usage is TRBV20-1 and J usage is TRBJ2-1, with TRBD2 identical over 13 bases. The germline gives CDR1 DFQATT, CDR2 SNEGSKA (reference sequence). With 2 bases clipped from V and 10 bases from J, the junction kept 14 bases outside the gene matches. The CDR3 extends over 17 amino acids. CDR3 nucleotide sequence: TGCAGTGCTAGATTTTGGGATACTAGCGGGGGGGCCTTGGAGCAGTTCTTC. Translation: CSARFWDTSGGALEQFF.